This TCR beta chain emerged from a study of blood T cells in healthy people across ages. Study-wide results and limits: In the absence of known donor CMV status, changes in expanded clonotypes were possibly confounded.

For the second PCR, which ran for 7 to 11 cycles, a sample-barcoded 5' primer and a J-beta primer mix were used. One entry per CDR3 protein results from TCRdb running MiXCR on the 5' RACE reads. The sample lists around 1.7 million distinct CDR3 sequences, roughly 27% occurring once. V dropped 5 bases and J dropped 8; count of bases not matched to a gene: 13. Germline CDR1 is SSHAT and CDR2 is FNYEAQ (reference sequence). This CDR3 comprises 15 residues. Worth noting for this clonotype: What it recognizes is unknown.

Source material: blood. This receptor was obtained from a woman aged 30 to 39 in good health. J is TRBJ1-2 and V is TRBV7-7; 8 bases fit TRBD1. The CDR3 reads CASSPVTGVQAGYTF. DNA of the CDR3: TGTGCCAGCAGCCCCGTGACAGGGGTTCAAGCAGGCTACACCTTC. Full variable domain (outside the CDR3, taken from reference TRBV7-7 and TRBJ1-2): GAGVSQSPRYKVTKRGQDVTLRCDPISSHATLYWYQQALGQGPEFLTYFNYEAQPDKSGLPSDRFSAERPEGSISTLTIQRTEQRDSAMYRCASSPVTGVQAGYTFGSGTRLTVV.